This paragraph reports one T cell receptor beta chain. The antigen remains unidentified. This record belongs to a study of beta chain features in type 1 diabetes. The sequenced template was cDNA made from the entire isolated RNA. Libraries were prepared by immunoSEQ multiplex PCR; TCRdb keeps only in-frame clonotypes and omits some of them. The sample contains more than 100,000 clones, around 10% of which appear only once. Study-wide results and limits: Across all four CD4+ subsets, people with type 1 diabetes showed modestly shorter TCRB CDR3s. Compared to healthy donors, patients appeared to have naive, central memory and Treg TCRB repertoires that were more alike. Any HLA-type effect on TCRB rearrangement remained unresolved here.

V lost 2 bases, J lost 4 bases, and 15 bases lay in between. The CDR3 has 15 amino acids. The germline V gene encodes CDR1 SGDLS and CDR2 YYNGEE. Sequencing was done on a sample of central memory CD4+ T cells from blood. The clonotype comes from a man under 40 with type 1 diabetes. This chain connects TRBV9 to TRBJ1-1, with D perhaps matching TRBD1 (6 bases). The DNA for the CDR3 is TGTGCCAGCAGCGTCCTCGGGGGGGCGATCACTGAAGCTTTCTTT. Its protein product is CASSVLGGAITEAFF. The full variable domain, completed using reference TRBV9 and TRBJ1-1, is DSGVTQTPKHLITATGQRVTLRCSPRSGDLSVYWYQQSLDQGLQFLIQYYNGEERAKGNILERFSAQQFPDLHSELNLSSLELGDSALYFCASSVLGGAITEAFFGQGTRLTVV.